This T cell receptor beta chain stems from a study of early T cells in non-severe SARS-CoV-2 infection. Individual cDNA molecules were tagged with unique molecular identifiers, the study reported. TCRdb reanalysed the 5' RACE reads using MiXCR and keeps one entry per CDR3 protein. The sample carries approximately 29,000 distinct CDR3 sequences, around 7% recorded once. This clonotype has ten or more counts. The CDR3 spans 16 residues. V was pared by 1 base and J by 2 bases, with 5 bases of the junction left unmatched. The germline V gene has CDR1 LGHNA and CDR2 YSLEER. Sequenced input: whole blood. J is TRBJ2-3 and V is TRBV4-3, with 8 bases that match TRBD1. The clonotype comes from an adult who was a healthcare worker with PCR-confirmed SARS-CoV-2 infection or an uninfected control (not recorded which). DNA of the CDR3: TGCGCCAGCAGCCAAGGAGGACAGGGATACACAGATACGCAGTATTTT. Translated, it gives CASSQGGQGYTDTQYF.